This section outlines one T cell receptor (beta chain) sequence together with its context. Germline assignment: CDR1 LNHDA and CDR2 SQIVND (reference sequence). The CDR3 covers 14 residues. Between the trimmed V and J ends, which lost 2 bases and 6 bases, there was a span of 10 bases. This sample was taken from a study of blood T cell repertoires in COVID-19. Study as a whole: Italy, Spain and the United States were the sources of the convalescent and acute COVID-19 samples. Nucleic acid was either cDNA or gDNA, and it came from T cells, B-cell-depleted T cells, or PBMCs.

As originally analysed: Amplified reference gene primers provided the basis for estimating nucleated cell counts. Profiling relied on immunoSEQ multiplex PCR, and the TCRdb table lists in-frame clones only, not all of them. D and trimming come from the DNA, and the V and J calls and clone size come from that table. The sample includes 200,000 to 250,000 clones, just over 85% of them seen just once. Sequencing input: peripheral blood. V and J are TRBV19 and TRBJ2-2; perhaps TRBD1 as D (5 bases). The receptor was derived from a young man with active or convalescent COVID-19. The CDR3 loop is CASSIQGGAGELFF. The DNA for the CDR3 is TGTGCCAGTAGTATACAGGGTGGGGCCGGGGAGCTGTTTTTT.